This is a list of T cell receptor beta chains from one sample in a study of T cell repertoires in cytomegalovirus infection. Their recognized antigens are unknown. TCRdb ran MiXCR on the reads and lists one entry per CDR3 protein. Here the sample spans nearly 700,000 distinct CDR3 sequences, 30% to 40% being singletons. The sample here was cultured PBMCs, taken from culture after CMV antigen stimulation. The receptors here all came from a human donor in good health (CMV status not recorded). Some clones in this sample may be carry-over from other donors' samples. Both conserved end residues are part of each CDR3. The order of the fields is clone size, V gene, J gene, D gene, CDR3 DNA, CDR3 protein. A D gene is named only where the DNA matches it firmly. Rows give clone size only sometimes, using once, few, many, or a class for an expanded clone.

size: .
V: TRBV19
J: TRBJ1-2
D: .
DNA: TGTGCCAGTAGTATGATTCAGGGGCTCTATGGCTACACCTTC
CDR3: CASSMIQGLYGYTF

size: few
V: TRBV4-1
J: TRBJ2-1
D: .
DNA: TGCGCCAGCAGCAGGAATAGCGGTTCCTACAATGAGCAGTTCTTC
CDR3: CASSRNSGSYNEQFF

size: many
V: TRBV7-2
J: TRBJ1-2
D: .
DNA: TGTGCCAGCAGCCCGGGTGTGGGCTACACCTTC
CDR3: CASSPGVGYTF

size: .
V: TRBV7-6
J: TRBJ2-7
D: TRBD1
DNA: TGTGCCAACAGCTTGGGGACAGCCTACGAGCAGTACTTC
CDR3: CANSLGTAYEQYF

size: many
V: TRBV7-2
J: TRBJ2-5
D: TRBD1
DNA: TGTGCCAGCAGCTTTGGACAGGCCCATGAGACCCAGTACTTC
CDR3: CASSFGQAHETQYF

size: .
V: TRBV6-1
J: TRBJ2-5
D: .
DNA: TGTGCCAGCAGTTCTGGACATTTACAAGAGACCCAGTACTTC
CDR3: CASSSGHLQETQYF

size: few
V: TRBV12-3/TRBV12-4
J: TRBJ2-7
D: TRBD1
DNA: TGTGCCAGCAGTGGGGACAGGGCCCACGAGCAGTACTTC
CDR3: CASSGDRAHEQYF

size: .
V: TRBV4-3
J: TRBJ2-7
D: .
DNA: TGCGCCAGCAGCCAAGTTCCGGGGGCCCACGAGCAGTACTTC
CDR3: CASSQVPGAHEQYF

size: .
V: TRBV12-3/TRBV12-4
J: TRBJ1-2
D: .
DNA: TGTGCCAGCAGTTATGGACAGCCTAACTATGGCTACACCTTC
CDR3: CASSYGQPNYGYTF

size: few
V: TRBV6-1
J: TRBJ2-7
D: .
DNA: TGTGCCAGCAGTTTACAGGGTTTCTACGAGCAGTACTTC
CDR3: CASSLQGFYEQYF

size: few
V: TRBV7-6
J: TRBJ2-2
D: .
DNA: TGTGCCAGCAGCTCAGCCCGAAGCACCGGGGAGCTGTTTTTT
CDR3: CASSSARSTGELFF

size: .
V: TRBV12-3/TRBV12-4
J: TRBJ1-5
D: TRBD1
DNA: TGTGCCAGCAGTACAGGGACAGAGAATCAGCCCCAGCATTTT
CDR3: CASSTGTENQPQHF

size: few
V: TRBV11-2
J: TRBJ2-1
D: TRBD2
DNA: TGTGCCAGCAGCTTAGATTTTGCGGGAGGTAAAAGTGAGCAGTTCTTC
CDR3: CASSLDFAGGKSEQFF